The 4 T cell receptor beta chains presented below share a single source sample, sequenced in a study of blood T cells in healthy people across ages. The second PCR ran 7 to 11 cycles with a sample-barcoded 5' primer and J-beta primers. A single record per CDR3 protein comes from TCRdb applying MiXCR to the 5' RACE reads. There are hundreds of thousands of distinct CDR3 sequences in the sample; less than 35% occur only once, and around 16% lies in the top ten. The sequenced material came from blood. The receptors shown here come from a woman older than 75 in good health.

This clonotype was seen a handful of times. V is TRBV6-6 and J is TRBJ1-4, with a tentative D call TRBD1 (6 bases). The CDR3 is made up of 14 amino acids. Germline CDR1 MNHNY, CDR2 SVGAGI (reference sequence). V dropped 4 bases and J dropped 1 base, with 7 bases sitting between them. The CDR3 here is CASSFRGTNEKLFF. CDR3 bases: TGTGCCAGCAGTTTCAGGGGAACTAATGAAAAACTGTTTTTT.

This clonotype showed up many times. The V call is TRBV29-1, the J call TRBJ1-2, with TRBD1 identical over 8 bases. The J segment lost 8 bases and the V segment lost 3 bases, leaving 17 bases of the junction unmatched. The CDR3 runs 16 residues. Looked up from germline, CDR1 is SQVTM and CDR2 is ANQGSEA. The CDR3 sequence is CSVEAGQALGVKGYTF. CDR3 bases: TGCAGCGTTGAGGCGGGACAGGCCCTCGGGGTGAAGGGCTACACCTTC.

In its sample, this clonotype was seen many times. The chain recombines TRBV7-9 with TRBJ2-1; D gene uncertain. The CDR3 has 15 residues. V was shortened by 5 bases and J by 0 bases, with 11 bases between the two germline ends. Germline V gene data show CDR1 as SEHNR and CDR2 as FQNEAQ (reference sequence). DNA of the CDR3: TGTGCCAGCAGCCAACAAGTGGGCTCCTACAATGAGCAGTTCTTC. Translated, it gives CASSQQVGSYNEQFF.

This clonotype has a count of ten or more. This chain uses TRBV12-3 or TRBV12-4 with TRBJ1-3; D remains ambiguous. Trimming took off 5 bases at V and 0 bases at J, with 5 bases between the two ends. This CDR3 contains 13 residues. The CDR3, as DNA: TGTGCCAGCAGTCAGAGCTCTGGAAACACCATATATTTT. This codes for CASSQSSGNTIYF.